The 8 T cell receptor beta chains given below trace back to one sample, sequenced in a study of tumor-infiltrating lymphocytes in primary liver carcinoma. Germline DNA was also extracted, with blood RNA taken from unsorted whole blood. TCR beta cDNA came from roughly 0.45 ug total RNA, primed with a constant-region primer. Investigators got TCR beta libraries out of three nested multiplex PCR rounds, done with slightly modified ARM-PCR. Running 9 to 11 cycles apiece, the first two PCR rounds relied on TRBV1-TRBV30 forward primers together with a C-beta reverse primer. TCRdb processed the multiplex PCR reads anew with MiXCR; each CDR3 protein has one entry. The sample contains about 330,000 distinct CDR3 sequences, less than 70% of which appear only once. Material for sequencing was peripheral blood. All receptors come from a man between 35 and 55 years old with primary liver carcinoma and hepatitis B virus infection.

Notes on this clonotype: A much larger clone sits a single nucleotide away, making a read error possible. The V gene is TRBV6-5, the J gene TRBJ2-3; no reliable D call. The CDR3 has 14 residues. Per the germline V gene, CDR1 is MNHEY and CDR2 is SVGAGI. CDR3 region: CASRATYNTVTQYF. The CDR3 DNA follows: TGTGCCAGCAGGGCTACTTATAACACAGTTACGCAGTATTTT.

This chain joins TRBV11-2 and TRBJ2-1; the D is unclear. Germline V gene lookup returns CDR1 SGHAT and CDR2 FQNNGV. This CDR3 is 15 amino acids long. V was trimmed by 3 bases and J by 8 bases, leaving 17 bases between them. DNA of the CDR3: TGTGCCAGCAGCTTCCCGGACCGGCCACGCCATGAGCAGTTCTTC. It yields the protein CASSFPDRPRHEQFF.

As concerns this clonotype: This is likely a read error, given that the CDR3 carries no conserved phenylalanine or tryptophan at its end. V is TRBV11-2 and J is TRBJ2-5; 13 bases align to TRBD2. The tail of the sequence fits TRBJ2-1 better, so the J call may be wrong. CDR1 is SGHAT and CDR2 is FQNNGV in the germline V gene. There are 15 residues in the CDR3. CDR3 nucleotides: TGTGCCAGTAGCTCGGGACTAGCGGGATCCCTTGAGCAGTTCATC. Its protein product is CASSSGLAGSLEQFI.

With respect to this clonotype: Given a much more abundant clone one base away, this may be a read error. The chain recombines TRBV6-2 or TRBV6-3 with TRBJ2-7, with 11 bases that match TRBD2. CDR1 is MNHEY, CDR2 SVGEGT, per germline. The CDR3 length is 16 residues. The CDR3 protein is CVSSYGRLAGTYEQYF. CDR3 DNA: TGTGTCAGCAGTTACGGCAGACTAGCGGGGACCTACGAGCAGTACTTC.

Notes on this clonotype: A much larger clone sits a single nucleotide away, making a read error possible. This rearrangement joins TRBV4-1 to TRBJ1-4; D is unresolved. Germline V gene lookup returns CDR1 MGHRA and CDR2 YSYEKL. This CDR3 region has 15 residues. This chain's CDR3 is CARSQERGSNEKLFF. The CDR3 DNA is TGCGCCAGGAGCCAAGAACGTGGGTCTAATGAAAAACTGTTTTTT.

For this clonotype: Given a much more abundant clone one base away, this may be a read error. This rearrangement joins TRBV10-3 to TRBJ1-5; possible D gene TRBD1, 6 bases. CDR1 is ENHRY, CDR2 SYGVKD, per germline. The CDR3 loop spans 14 amino acids. The CDR3 nucleotides read TGTGCCACAACTCCGACAGGCAACAATCAGCCCCGGCATTTT. Translated, it gives CATTPTGNNQPRHF.

V gene TRBV2 combines with J gene TRBJ1-2, with 9 positions matching TRBD1. Unmatched junction bases numbered 1, after V lost 4 bases and J lost 4 bases. The germline CDR1 and CDR2 sequences are SNHLY and FYNNEI. There are 13 residues in the CDR3. The chain's CDR3 is CASSVTGGYGYTF. In nucleotides, the CDR3 is TGTGCCAGCAGTGTGACAGGGGGCTATGGCTACACCTTC.

On this clonotype: An end of the junction differs from the germline gene, which may be a read error. CDR3 sequence reads: CASSLDVVSYKQYF. CDR3 DNA sequence: TGTGCCAGCAGCTTAGACGTAGTTTCCTACAAGCAGTACTTC. The rearrangement joins TRBV7-9 to TRBJ2-7; D is undetermined. The CDR3 extends over 14 amino acids. CDR1 is SEHNR, CDR2 FQNEAQ, per germline (reference sequence).